The rows below give T cell receptor beta chains drawn from one sample of a study of blood T cell repertoires in COVID-19. Clones were sequenced by immunoSEQ multiplex PCR, and TCRdb holds only the in-frame ones, with some missing. The sample has under 500,000 clones, 85% to 90% seen once. The sequencing input was peripheral blood. The receptors shown here come from a woman in her thirties with acute or convalescent COVID-19. The CDR3 runs from the conserved cysteine through the conserved F or W. D genes are given only for firm matches. Expanded clones are given a class, and other clones once, few, many or no size at all.

D gene: TRBD2; V gene: TRBV5-6; clone size: -; J gene: TRBJ2-1; CDR3 DNA: TGTGCCAGCAGCTTGGGGGAGGGCACCTACAATGAGCAGTTCTTC; CDR3 protein: CASSLGEGTYNEQFF
D gene: TRBD1; V gene: TRBV19; clone size: -; J gene: TRBJ1-1; CDR3 DNA: TGTGCCAGTACCCCAAGGGACAGGGTGAAAGCTTTCTTT; CDR3 protein: CASTPRDRVKAFF
D gene: TRBD2; V gene: TRBV7-9; clone size: -; J gene: TRBJ2-3; CDR3 DNA: TGTGCCAGCAGCTTCGGGACTATTCCCCTATTAGATACGCAGTATTTT; CDR3 protein: CASSFGTIPLLDTQYF
D gene: -; V gene: TRBV10-3; clone size: -; J gene: TRBJ2-3; CDR3 DNA: TGTGCCATCAGTGAGTCGACGCCTAGCGGCACAGATACGCAGTATTTT; CDR3 protein: CAISESTPSGTDTQYF
D gene: -; V gene: TRBV10-2; clone size: once; J gene: TRBJ1-3; CDR3 DNA: TGCGCCAGCAGTCTACAGGGAAACACCATATATTTT; CDR3 protein: CASSLQGNTIYF
D gene: TRBD2; V gene: TRBV12-5; clone size: -; J gene: TRBJ2-7; CDR3 DNA: TGTGCTAGTGGTTTGGTACCCGGGCTAGCGGGGGGCGAGCAGTACTTC; CDR3 protein: CASGLVPGLAGGEQYF
D gene: TRBD1; V gene: TRBV12-5; clone size: -; J gene: TRBJ2-2; CDR3 DNA: TGTGCTAGTGTGATGACAGGGGGCAACACCGGGGAGCTGTTTTTT; CDR3 protein: CASVMTGGNTGELFF
D gene: -; V gene: TRBV2; clone size: -; J gene: TRBJ2-3; CDR3 DNA: TGTGCCAGCATCTTGGCGGGGAGCACAGATACGCAGTATTTT; CDR3 protein: CASILAGSTDTQYF
D gene: TRBD1; V gene: TRBV6-6; clone size: -; J gene: TRBJ1-1; CDR3 DNA: TGTGCCAGCAGTTACGGCCAGGGGGCGTCGTTCGCTGAAGCTTTCTTT; CDR3 protein: CASSYGQGASFAEAFF
D gene: -; V gene: TRBV4-1; clone size: -; J gene: TRBJ2-7; CDR3 DNA: TGCGCCAGCAGCCAAGATATCAGTCTCTACGAGCAGTACTTC; CDR3 protein: CASSQDISLYEQYF
D gene: -; V gene: TRBV5-1; clone size: -; J gene: TRBJ2-2; CDR3 DNA: TGCGCCAGCAGCCCCTCTCGGGGGGCTGTCGGGGAGCTGTTTTTT; CDR3 protein: CASSPSRGAVGELFF
D gene: -; V gene: TRBV12-3/TRBV12-4; clone size: -; J gene: TRBJ1-1; CDR3 DNA: TGTGCCAGCAGTTTAAGTGAGTTTGAAGCTTTCTTT; CDR3 protein: CASSLSEFEAFF
D gene: -; V gene: TRBV5-1; clone size: -; J gene: TRBJ1-6; CDR3 DNA: TGCGCCAGCAGCTTGGCCTTGGACAGTTATTCACCCCTCCACTTT; CDR3 protein: CASSLALDSYSPLHF
D gene: TRBD1; V gene: TRBV28; clone size: once; J gene: TRBJ2-7; CDR3 DNA: TGTGCCAGCAGTTTAAGACAGGGCTCCTACGAGCAGTACTTC; CDR3 protein: CASSLRQGSYEQYF
D gene: TRBD1; V gene: TRBV18; clone size: -; J gene: TRBJ1-4; CDR3 DNA: TGTGCCAGCTCACTATCCAGGACAGGGGGAATTAATGAAAAACTGTTTTTT; CDR3 protein: CASSLSRTGGINEKLFF
D gene: -; V gene: TRBV5-5; clone size: -; J gene: TRBJ2-2; CDR3 DNA: TGTGCCAGCAGCTTCACGGGGGGCGCCTACACCGGGGAGCTGTTTTTT; CDR3 protein: CASSFTGGAYTGELFF
D gene: TRBD1; V gene: TRBV12-5; clone size: -; J gene: TRBJ1-5; CDR3 DNA: TGTGCTAGTGGTTTGGGACAGGGGTCCAATCAGCCCCAGCATTTT; CDR3 protein: CASGLGQGSNQPQHF
D gene: -; V gene: TRBV19; clone size: -; J gene: TRBJ2-7; CDR3 DNA: TGTGCCAGTAGTATGATGGGGGCCCTCGACGAGCAGTACTTC; CDR3 protein: CASSMMGALDEQYF
D gene: TRBD1; V gene: TRBV18; clone size: -; J gene: TRBJ2-3; CDR3 DNA: TGTGCCAGCTCACAGATGGACAGGAACACAGATACGCAGTATTTT; CDR3 protein: CASSQMDRNTDTQYF
D gene: TRBD1; V gene: TRBV6-6; clone size: -; J gene: TRBJ1-6; CDR3 DNA: TGTGCCAGCAGTTCCACGGGACAGGGGTTTTCACCCCTCCACTTT; CDR3 protein: CASSSTGQGFSPLHF
D gene: -; V gene: TRBV19; clone size: -; J gene: TRBJ1-1; CDR3 DNA: TGTGCCAGTAGTATGGCGGGCGGGGTTGGGACTGAAGCTTTCTTT; CDR3 protein: CASSMAGGVGTEAFF
D gene: TRBD1; V gene: TRBV4-1; clone size: -; J gene: TRBJ1-1; CDR3 DNA: TGCGCCAGCAGCCAAGAAAGGGGGCGTCAAACTGAAGCTTTCTTT; CDR3 protein: CASSQERGRQTEAFF
D gene: TRBD2; V gene: TRBV5-1; clone size: -; J gene: TRBJ2-7; CDR3 DNA: TGCGCCAGCAGCTTGTGGACTAGCGGGGGCGAGCAGTACTTC; CDR3 protein: CASSLWTSGGEQYF
D gene: -; V gene: TRBV7-6; clone size: -; J gene: TRBJ2-1; CDR3 DNA: TGTGCCAGCAGTCCTCCACAGAGAAGCTCCTACAATGAGCAGTTCTTC; CDR3 protein: CASSPPQRSSYNEQFF
D gene: -; V gene: TRBV28; clone size: -; J gene: TRBJ2-7; CDR3 DNA: TGTGCCAGCAGTTTACGCTCCTACGAGCAGTACTTC; CDR3 protein: CASSLRSYEQYF
D gene: TRBD1; V gene: TRBV30; clone size: -; J gene: TRBJ2-1; CDR3 DNA: TGTGCCTGGAGCGGACAGGGTGGGGGTGAGCAGTTCTTC; CDR3 protein: CAWSGQGGGEQFF
D gene: -; V gene: TRBV6-1; clone size: few; J gene: TRBJ1-1; CDR3 DNA: TGTGCCAGCAGTGAAAATCTGGTAGTTCCAGAAGCTTTCTTT; CDR3 protein: CASSENLVVPEAFF
D gene: -; V gene: TRBV12-3/TRBV12-4; clone size: -; J gene: TRBJ2-1; CDR3 DNA: TGTGCCAGCGCAGTGAATGAGCAGTTCTTC; CDR3 protein: CASAVNEQFF
D gene: TRBD2; V gene: TRBV5-1; clone size: -; J gene: TRBJ2-3; CDR3 DNA: TGCGCCAGCAGCGGCGGACTAGCGGGGGGGCCAGATACGCAGTATTTT; CDR3 protein: CASSGGLAGGPDTQYF
D gene: -; V gene: TRBV3-1/TRBV3-2; clone size: -; J gene: TRBJ1-1; CDR3 DNA: TGTGCCAGCAGCCGTTTTCGAGACACTGAAGCTTTCTTT; CDR3 protein: CASSRFRDTEAFF
D gene: TRBD1; V gene: TRBV6-6; clone size: -; J gene: TRBJ1-2; CDR3 DNA: TGTGCCAGCAGTCGACAGGGGTTGGGCTACACCTTC; CDR3 protein: CASSRQGLGYTF
D gene: -; V gene: TRBV21-1; clone size: -; J gene: TRBJ1-2; CDR3 DNA: TGTGCCAGCAGCAAAAACAGGGAAGGTAATGGCTACACCTTC; CDR3 protein: CASSKNREGNGYTF
D gene: -; V gene: TRBV9; clone size: -; J gene: TRBJ2-1; CDR3 DNA: TGTGCCAGCAGCGGCTATGGGGGGGCCTTAAATGAGCAGTTCTTC; CDR3 protein: CASSGYGGALNEQFF
D gene: -; V gene: TRBV30; clone size: -; J gene: TRBJ2-7; CDR3 DNA: TGTGCCTGGAGTGTAAACCCGGCGGGCGAGCAGTACTTC; CDR3 protein: CAWSVNPAGEQYF
D gene: TRBD1; V gene: TRBV29-1; clone size: -; J gene: TRBJ1-1; CDR3 DNA: TGCAGCGTTAAAACCGGGACAGGGGGAACTCAGGCTTTCTTT; CDR3 protein: CSVKTGTGGTQAFF
D gene: TRBD1; V gene: TRBV19; clone size: -; J gene: TRBJ2-3; CDR3 DNA: TGTGCCAGTGGGATACGGACAGGGGTTACAGATACGCAGTATTTT; CDR3 protein: CASGIRTGVTDTQYF
D gene: TRBD2; V gene: TRBV2; clone size: -; J gene: TRBJ2-5; CDR3 DNA: TGTGCCAGCAGTGAGGTAGCGGGGGGGCAGGCCCAGTACTTC; CDR3 protein: CASSEVAGGQAQYF
D gene: -; V gene: TRBV29-1; clone size: -; J gene: TRBJ1-2; CDR3 DNA: TGCAGCGTTGATAGATTGGGAGGGAGTGGAGGCTACACCTTC; CDR3 protein: CSVDRLGGSGGYTF
D gene: -; V gene: TRBV11-2; clone size: -; J gene: TRBJ1-1; CDR3 DNA: TGTGCCAGCAGCCTCAGTGTGAACACTGAAGCTTTCTTT; CDR3 protein: CASSLSVNTEAFF
D gene: -; V gene: TRBV5-1; clone size: -; J gene: TRBJ1-2; CDR3 DNA: TGCGCCAGCAGCTTGGACAGACGTACGGGCTACACCTTC; CDR3 protein: CASSLDRRTGYTF
D gene: -; V gene: TRBV2; clone size: -; J gene: TRBJ1-1; CDR3 DNA: TGTGCCAGCATGGGGGGTGGCACTGAAGCTTTCTTT; CDR3 protein: CASMGGGTEAFF
D gene: TRBD1; V gene: TRBV24-1; clone size: -; J gene: TRBJ2-5; CDR3 DNA: TGTGCCACCAGTGACCAAGGGGGCGGGGAGACCCAGTACTTC; CDR3 protein: CATSDQGGGETQYF
D gene: TRBD1; V gene: TRBV5-1; clone size: -; J gene: TRBJ1-1; CDR3 DNA: TGCGCCAGCAGCTGGGGACAGCTGAACACTGAAGCTTTCTTT; CDR3 protein: CASSWGQLNTEAFF
D gene: -; V gene: TRBV7-9; clone size: -; J gene: TRBJ1-1; CDR3 DNA: TGTGCCAGCAGCTTAGGTGGACATCTCCCTGAAGCTTTCTTT; CDR3 protein: CASSLGGHLPEAFF
D gene: TRBD1; V gene: TRBV24-1; clone size: -; J gene: TRBJ2-1; CDR3 DNA: TGTGCCACCAGTGATACCGGGACAGCCTACAATGAGCAGTTCTTC; CDR3 protein: CATSDTGTAYNEQFF
D gene: -; V gene: TRBV14; clone size: -; J gene: TRBJ1-3; CDR3 DNA: TGTGCCAGCAGCCGAGGGAGCTCTGGAAACACCATATATTTT; CDR3 protein: CASSRGSSGNTIYF
D gene: TRBD2; V gene: TRBV5-1; clone size: many; J gene: TRBJ2-7; CDR3 DNA: TGCGCCAGCAGCGAAAGAAGCGGGGGCTCCTACGAGCAGTACTTC; CDR3 protein: CASSERSGGSYEQYF
D gene: -; V gene: TRBV10-2; clone size: once; J gene: TRBJ2-7; CDR3 DNA: TGCGCCAGCAGTGAACGGACAATCTACGAGCAGTACTTC; CDR3 protein: CASSERTIYEQYF
D gene: TRBD2; V gene: TRBV5-1; clone size: -; J gene: TRBJ2-1; CDR3 DNA: TGCGCCAGCAGCGAACCTAGCGGGGCCCACAATGAGCAGTTCTTC; CDR3 protein: CASSEPSGAHNEQFF
D gene: -; V gene: TRBV27; clone size: -; J gene: TRBJ1-1; CDR3 DNA: TGTGCCAGCAGGGTCATTTCCCAGGGGTCAACTGAAGCTTTCTTT; CDR3 protein: CASRVISQGSTEAFF
D gene: -; V gene: TRBV15; clone size: -; J gene: TRBJ2-7; CDR3 DNA: TGTGCCACCAGCAGAGATTCGGGGGGCGACGAGCAGTACTTC; CDR3 protein: CATSRDSGGDEQYF
D gene: -; V gene: TRBV29-1; clone size: -; J gene: TRBJ1-2; CDR3 DNA: TGCAGCGTTGAAGGTGCCGGGTATTATGGCTACACCTTC; CDR3 protein: CSVEGAGYYGYTF
D gene: TRBD1; V gene: TRBV7-9; clone size: -; J gene: TRBJ2-1; CDR3 DNA: TGTGCCAGCAGCCGCCTCGGGACAGGGGAATACAATGAGCAGTTCTTC; CDR3 protein: CASSRLGTGEYNEQFF